This T cell receptor beta chain was retrieved from a study of vaccination effects on CD4 cells after COVID-19. The study's findings and limits: Sampling in the study covered few convalescent patients and included no early post-infection timepoints.

Concerning this clone itself: Antigen unknown.

Method: immunoSEQ multiplex PCR; TCRdb's copy keeps in-frame clones and lacks some. The sample lists roughly 14,000 clones; just over 75% were seen once. Trimming removed 2 bases from V and 3 bases from J, with 18 bases in between. Germline V CDR1 and CDR2: SGHVS, FNYEAQ. CDR3 length equals 17 residues. Antigen-specific CD4+ T cells expanded by the ViraFEST assay with viral peptide pools were then sequenced. Researchers isolated CD4+ T cells once 9 to 11 days of culture had elapsed. The TCR originated in a human donor who received a COVID-19 vaccine. Sequences were derived from CD4+ T cells from PBMCs cultured with HCoV-229E spike peptides, sampled before COVID-19 vaccination. The rearrangement links TRBV7-6 to TRBJ2-3; maybe TRBD2 (5 bases). In DNA form, the CDR3 reads TGTGCCAGCAGCTTAACTTCTGGGGAGTCGGGAACAGATACGCAGTATTTT. Amino acids: CASSLTSGESGTDTQYF.